These T cell receptor beta chains were read from a single sample in a study of blood T cell repertoires in COVID-19. Clones were sequenced by immunoSEQ multiplex PCR, and TCRdb holds only the in-frame ones, with some missing. The sample holds roughly 390,000 clones; over 75% are singletons and the top ten take about 10%. The specimen sequenced was peripheral blood. These receptors all come from a woman between 25 and 40 years old with COVID-19, enrolled during active disease. CDR3s include the opening cysteine and the closing phenylalanine or tryptophan. A D gene is named only where the DNA matches it firmly. Size tells how often a clone was seen (once, few, many) or the class of an expanded clone, and some rows leave it out.

TRBD1	14	NA	TRBJ1-2	TRBV18	TGTGCCAGCTCACCACGGGACAGGGGATCCGGCTACACCTTC	CASSPRDRGSGYTF
TRBD1	16	NA	TRBJ1-1	TRBV5-1	TGCGCCAGCAGCCGGGCAGGGGGCCCACTGAACACTGAAGCTTTCTTT	CASSRAGGPLNTEAFF
NA	15	NA	TRBJ1-5	TRBV7-2	TGTGCCAGCAGCTTCAAACAGGACCCCTTCTTGGCCCAGCATTTT	CASSFKQDPFLAQHF
TRBD2	16	NA	TRBJ2-1	TRBV19	TGTGCCAGTAGTCCAGAGTTAGCGGGAGGCCCCAATGAGCAGTTCTTC	CASSPELAGGPNEQFF
TRBD2	14	NA	TRBJ2-7	TRBV2	TGTGCCAGCAGTGATCCGGGACTAGAAGACGAGCAGTACTTC	CASSDPGLEDEQYF
NA	14	NA	TRBJ2-7	TRBV7-2	TGTGCCAGCAGCGCGAGGTTGTTCCCTTACGAGCAGTACTTC	CASSARLFPYEQYF
NA	13	NA	TRBJ1-2	TRBV4-1	TGCGCCAGCAGCCAAGGAGTGCTCAATGGCTACACCTTC	CASSQGVLNGYTF
NA	13	NA	TRBJ2-7	TRBV7-9	TGTGCCAGCAGCTATATGGAGGGAGACGAGCAGTACTTC	CASSYMEGDEQYF
TRBD2	17	NA	TRBJ2-7	TRBV30	TGTGCCTGGAGTGAACCCCCGGGACTAGCGGGGGGCTACGAGCAGTACTTC	CAWSEPPGLAGGYEQYF
TRBD2	15	NA	TRBJ2-5	TRBV7-2	TGTGCCAGCAGCTTAGTGGGACGGGAGGGAGAGACCCAGTACTTC	CASSLVGREGETQYF
TRBD2	21	NA	TRBJ2-7	TRBV29-1	TGCAGCGTTGGAGGTAGTTCTATTGGCGAACTAGCGGAAAAGACTTACTACGAGCAGTACTTC	CSVGGSSIGELAEKTYYEQYF
NA	14	once	TRBJ1-4	TRBV10-3	TGTGCCATCAGTGACGGAGGGACTAATGAAAAACTGTTTTTT	CAISDGGTNEKLFF
TRBD1	11	NA	TRBJ2-1	TRBV20-1	TGCAGTGCAACAGGGGGGAATGAGCAGTTCTTC	CSATGGNEQFF
NA	16	NA	TRBJ2-6	TRBV27	TGTGCCAGCAGTTTGGTGGGGGGTACTGGGGCCAACGTCCTGACTTTC	CASSLVGGTGANVLTF
TRBD1	15	few	TRBJ1-5	TRBV2	TGTGCCAGCAATAGGGACAGGGGGAACAATCAGCCCCAGCATTTT	CASNRDRGNNQPQHF
NA	13	NA	TRBJ2-1	TRBV28	TGTGCCAGCAGGCCCCGACAGCGCAATGAGCAGTTCTTC	CASRPRQRNEQFF
TRBD1	12	NA	TRBJ1-3	TRBV30	TGTGCCTGGAGTGTTCAGGGGGACACCATATATTTT	CAWSVQGDTIYF
NA	13	NA	TRBJ2-1	TRBV19	TGTGCCAGTAGTATAGGTCTAGCAAATGAGCAGTTCTTC	CASSIGLANEQFF
TRBD1	15	NA	TRBJ2-7	TRBV5-1	TGCGCCAGCAGCCCCGGGACAGGGTGGGCCTACGAGCAGTACTTC	CASSPGTGWAYEQYF
TRBD1	16	NA	TRBJ2-3	TRBV5-1	TGCGCCAGCAGCTTGAGGCCCGGGACAGCCTCAGATACGCAGTATTTT	CASSLRPGTASDTQYF
NA	13	once	TRBJ1-2	TRBV5-4	TGTGCCAGCAGCTTGGGAGCCAACTATGGCTACACCTTC	CASSLGANYGYTF
TRBD2	16	NA	TRBJ2-2	TRBV5-1	TGCGCCAGCAGCCTACTAGCGGGAGCGTACACCGGGGAGCTGTTTTTT	CASSLLAGAYTGELFF
NA	17	NA	TRBJ1-6	TRBV30	TGTGCCTGGACCCAAGCTCGCACAGGGCGAAATAATTCACCCCTCCACTTT	CAWTQARTGRNNSPLHF
NA	16	NA	TRBJ2-1	TRBV5-1	TGCGCCAGCAGCTTGGGCGGCGCGAGCTCCTACAATGAGCAGTTCTTC	CASSLGGASSYNEQFF
NA	13	once	TRBJ2-2	TRBV3-1/TRBV3-2	TGTGCCAGCAACTTGCGGAACACCGGGGAGCTGTTTTTT	CASNLRNTGELFF
TRBD2	13	NA	TRBJ2-7	TRBV4-3	TGCGCCAGCAGCCAGTTAGCGGGAGGCGAGCAGTACTTC	CASSQLAGGEQYF
TRBD1	15	NA	TRBJ2-5	TRBV19	TGTGCCAGTAGTAAGGACAGGGCGAGCCAAGAGACCCAGTACTTC	CASSKDRASQETQYF
TRBD1	15	NA	TRBJ2-7	TRBV5-1	TGCGCCAGCAGAAATATTGGACAGGGGAGCTACGAGCAGTACTTC	CASRNIGQGSYEQYF
NA	14	NA	TRBJ2-7	TRBV7-9	TGTGCCAGCAGCTTGTCCGGGTTTTCATACGAGCAGTACTTC	CASSLSGFSYEQYF
NA	17	once	TRBJ2-5	TRBV28	TGTGCCAGCAGCCCCAGAGAGAGAATACAGGGCCAAGAGACCCAGTACTTC	CASSPRERIQGQETQYF
TRBD1	15	NA	TRBJ1-1	TRBV27	TGTGCCAGCAGCCCGGGACAGCGCAGGGGCGCTGAAGCTTTCTTT	CASSPGQRRGAEAFF
NA	15	NA	TRBJ2-3	TRBV28	TGTGCCAGCAGTTTTAGTGGGGGCCTGGCAGATACGCAGTATTTT	CASSFSGGLADTQYF
TRBD1	16	few	TRBJ1-5	TRBV4-1	TGCGCCAGCAGCCAAGCTCACAGGGGTAGCAATCAGCCCCAGCATTTT	CASSQAHRGSNQPQHF
NA	13	NA	TRBJ1-2	TRBV2	TGTGCCAGCAGTGATAGACCGGCGGGGGGCTACACCTTC	CASSDRPAGGYTF
NA	14	few	TRBJ2-2	TRBV11-2	TGTGCCAGCAGCTTCGGGAGCAGAACCGGGGAGCTGTTTTTT	CASSFGSRTGELFF
TRBD1	13	NA	TRBJ2-1	TRBV19	TGTGCCAGTACCGTCGACAGGGGCAATGAGCAGTTCTTC	CASTVDRGNEQFF
NA	11	NA	TRBJ2-7	TRBV11-2	TGTGCCAGCAGCTTAGGTCGCGAGCAGTACTTC	CASSLGREQYF
NA	12	NA	TRBJ2-1	TRBV29-1	TGCAGCGTAGGGGCCTCGGGAGTTGGAAGATTCTTC	CSVGASGVGRFF
TRBD1	14	once	TRBJ1-2	TRBV3-1/TRBV3-2	TGTGCCAGCAGCCGACAGGGGGTGAACTATGGCTACACCTTC	CASSRQGVNYGYTF
NA	12	NA	TRBJ1-1	TRBV19	TGTGCCAGTAGCAGCGGGGGCGATAAAGCTTTCTTT	CASSSGGDKAFF
NA	12	NA	TRBJ1-1	TRBV6-6	TGTGCCAGCAGGGAACGGGTTACGGCGACTTTCTTT	CASRERVTATFF
TRBD2	15	NA	TRBJ2-5	TRBV6-6	TGTGCCAGCAGCACCCTAGCGGGGGGACAAGAGACCCAGTACTTC	CASSTLAGGQETQYF
NA	14	once	TRBJ2-5	TRBV18	TGTGCCAGCTCCCGTGGCGGGAACCAAGAGACCCAGTACTTC	CASSRGGNQETQYF
NA	15	NA	TRBJ1-1	TRBV30	TGTGCCTGGAGTGTACGTCGGGGGAGATACACTGAAGCTTTCTTT	CAWSVRRGRYTEAFF
TRBD1	14	NA	TRBJ1-1	TRBV28	TGTGCCAGCAGTGGGACAGGGTGGGGCACTGAAGCTTTCTTT	CASSGTGWGTEAFF
NA	12	NA	TRBJ1-1	TRBV5-1	TGCGCCAGCCGCCTTGTCCCGGCTGAAGCTTTCTTT	CASRLVPAEAFF
TRBD2	16	once	TRBJ2-3	TRBV7-2	TGTGCCAGCAGCTCTACTAGACTAGCGCCGCAGAATACGCAGTATTTT	CASSSTRLAPQNTQYF
TRBD1	16	once	TRBJ2-7	TRBV19	TGTGCCAGTAGTAAAACTCCCGGGACAGGGGGCTACGAGCAGTACTTC	CASSKTPGTGGYEQYF
TRBD2	15	NA	TRBJ2-7	TRBV4-2	TGTGCCAGCAGCCAGTCTACTAGCGGCAGCTACGAGCAGTACTTC	CASSQSTSGSYEQYF
TRBD2	15	NA	TRBJ2-1	TRBV7-3	TGTGCCAGCAGCATAGGACTAGCCAACTACAATGAGCAGTTCTTC	CASSIGLANYNEQFF
TRBD2	15	NA	TRBJ2-3	TRBV13	TGTGCCAGCAGCCTCAGACTAGCGGGCACAGATACGCAGTATTTT	CASSLRLAGTDTQYF
NA	11	NA	TRBJ2-7	TRBV30	TGTGCCTGGAGTGTATGGCACGAGCAGTACTTC	CAWSVWHEQYF